Below are 8 T cell receptor beta chains sequenced from a single sample in a study of shared clonotypes between healthy human individuals. Generated by immunoSEQ multiplex PCR, the TCRdb table keeps only in-frame clones and is missing some. The table shows about 500,000 clones, with 60% to 80% occurring only once. The sequenced material came from PBMCs. The receptors originated from a woman in her 40s in good health. Some clones in this sample may be carry-over from other donors' samples.

The genes are TRBV5-1 and TRBJ2-5; 9 bases are a match to TRBD1. Trimming cost V 2 bases and J 2 bases; bases outside gene matches: 4. The CDR3 consists of 15 residues. CDR1 is SGHRS and CDR2 is YFSETQ in the germline V gene. The CDR3 sequence: CASSLATGGQETQYF. DNA for the CDR3: TGCGCCAGCAGCTTAGCGACAGGGGGTCAAGAGACCCAGTACTTC. Full variable domain (rest looked up from reference TRBV5-1 and TRBJ2-5): KAGVTQTPRYLIKTRGQQVTLSCSPISGHRSVSWYQQTPGQGLQFLFEYFSETQRNKGNFPGRFSGRQFSNSRSEMNVSTLELGDSALYLCASSLATGGQETQYFGPGTRLLVL.

This clone was picked up a small number of times. V usage is TRBV5-1 and J usage is TRBJ1-1; 7 bases agree with TRBD1. Per germline, CDR1 SGHRS and CDR2 YFSETQ. The CDR3 is 15 residues long. With V trimmed by 4 bases and J by 4 bases, 10 bases remained unmatched. The CDR3 is CASSQQTGRATEAFF. The CDR3, as DNA: TGCGCCAGCAGCCAACAGACAGGGAGGGCCACTGAAGCTTTCTTT. Variable domain in full (rest from reference TRBV5-1 and TRBJ1-1): KAGVTQTPRYLIKTRGQQVTLSCSPISGHRSVSWYQQTPGQGLQFLFEYFSETQRNKGNFPGRFSGRQFSNSRSEMNVSTLELGDSALYLCASSQQTGRATEAFFGQGTRLTVV.

V is TRBV2 and J is TRBJ1-2, with 7 bases aligning to TRBD1. Trimming took 4 bases from V and 3 from J; bases not matched to a gene: 5. Germline V CDR1 and CDR2: SNHLY, FYNNEI. This CDR3 is 14 amino acids long. Here the CDR3 DNA reads TGTGCCAGCAGTGGACAGGGAGGGGACTATGGCTACACCTTC. As protein: CASSGQGGDYGYTF.

In its sample, this clone was seen many times. This rearrangement joins TRBV7-2 to TRBJ2-3; D is unclear. There are 15 residues in the CDR3. Germline values: CDR1 SGHTA, CDR2 FQGNSA. V was shortened by 3 bases and J by 2 bases, with 12 bases between the two germline ends. Here the CDR3 DNA reads TGTGCCAGCAGCTTTTTAGGTCTGTTCACAGATACGCAGTATTTT. Amino acid sequence: CASSFLGLFTDTQYF. The entire variable domain, with the rest obtained from reference TRBV7-2 and TRBJ2-3, is as follows: GAGVSQSPSNKVTEKGKDVELRCDPISGHTALYWYRQSLGQGLEFLIYFQGNSAPDKSGLPSDRFSAERTGGSVSTLTIQRTQQEDSAVYLCASSFLGLFTDTQYFGPGTRLTVL.

V gene TRBV5-4 combines with J gene TRBJ1-2; D is uncertain. The CDR3 is made up of 13 amino acids. Trimming pared 4 bases from V and 5 bases from J, leaving 12 bases between. CDR1 is SGHNT and CDR2 is YYREEE in the germline V gene (reference sequence). CDR3 sequence reads: CASSQEGRYGYTF. The CDR3 DNA follows: TGTGCCAGCAGCCAAGAAGGACGGTATGGCTACACCTTC.

The gene calls are TRBV6-1 and TRBJ1-5; D may be TRBD1 (5 bases). Germline-derived CDR1 and CDR2 are MNHNS and SASEGT. This CDR3 has 14 amino acids. Trimming removed 3 bases from V and 6 bases from J, with 12 bases in between. CDR3: CASSDSGWRQPQHF. As DNA, the CDR3 is TGTGCCAGCAGTGACTCAGGGTGGCGTCAGCCCCAGCATTTT.

V and J are TRBV6-5 and TRBJ2-7; unclear D gene. Germline V gives CDR1 MNHEY, CDR2 SVGAGI. This CDR3 region has 13 residues. V was pared by 2 bases and J by 3 bases, with 8 bases between. The CDR3 nucleotides read TGTGCCAGCAGTTACCAACGGCACTACGAGCAGTACTTC. Translation: CASSYQRHYEQYF.

Notes on this clone: This CDR3 is also generated by other DNA sequences in the sample. The rearrangement joins TRBV7-2 to TRBJ2-7; TRBD2 matches 7 bases. Germline V gene sequence: CDR1 SGHTA, CDR2 FQGNSA. V lost 2 bases to trimming and J lost 6 bases; unmatched junction nucleotides: 7. This CDR3 has 14 residues. CDR3 bases: TGTGCCAGCAGCTTACGTGGGAGGGCAGGCGAGCAGTACTTC. It is translated as CASSLRGRAGEQYF.